This section outlines one T cell receptor beta chain sequence together with its context. Its antigen is unknown. Sorting that relied on CD45RO/CCR7/CD25/CD127/CD95/CD27 yielded CD4+ naive, central memory, regulatory and stem cell-like memory cells. The study reverse transcribed the entire isolated RNA, so it sequenced expressed TCRB transcripts. The assay was immunoSEQ multiplex PCR, and TCRdb's table has in-frame clones only and misses some. The data contain hundreds of thousands of clones, about 14% of them singletons. These data originate in a study of beta chain features in type 1 diabetes. Study outcomes and limitations: Insertions were fewer and deletions more numerous at VDJ junctions in type 1 diabetes patients. The question of HLA type influencing TCRB rearrangement was one that remained unresolved here. Cells that show high TCR expression could be over-represented by cDNA sequencing. Shorter TCRB CDR3s, moderately but significantly so, were found in Type 1 diabetes patients in all four CD4+ subsets.

Sequenced: naive CD4+ T cells from blood. The receptor comes from a man aged 18-30 years with type 1 diabetes.

CDR3 residues: CASSPWDRGETQYF. The CDR3, as DNA: TGTGCCAGCAGCCCATGGGACAGGGGAGAGACCCAGTACTTC. The J gene is TRBJ2-5, the V gene TRBV11-2, with 10 bases matching TRBD1. This CDR3 is built from 14 residues. Germline CDR1 reads SGHAT; CDR2 reads FQNNGV. Germline trimming cut 5 bases from V and 4 bases from J; bases unmatched to any gene: 4. The variable domain in full, with the rest retrieved from reference TRBV11-2 and TRBJ2-5, is EAGVAQSPRYKIIEKRQSVAFWCNPISGHATLYWYQQILGQGPKLLIQFQNNGVVDDSQLPKDRFSAERLKGVDSTLKIQPAKLEDSAVYLCASSPWDRGETQYFGPGTRLLVL.